These T cell receptor beta chains were read from a single sample in a study of CD8 T cells in Susac syndrome. TCRdb reprocessed the immunoSEQ multiplex PCR reads with MiXCR, giving one entry per CDR3 protein. The sample has over 95,000 distinct CDR3 sequences, under 95% seen once. The specimen sequenced was CD8+ T cells from PBMCs. These receptors were collected from a human donor in good health. The CDR3 runs from the conserved cysteine through the conserved F or W. The D gene is left open where the match is weak. Only some rows state a clone size, as once, few, many or a class for expanded clones.

TRBV20-1	TRBD1	TRBJ2-1	.	CSARDTQGFPSYNEQFF	TGCAGTGCTAGAGATACACAGGGGTTCCCCTCCTACAATGAGCAGTTCTTC
TRBV6-1	.	TRBJ1-1	.	CASSAGTVNTEAFF	TGTGCCAGCAGTGCCGGGACGGTGAACACTGAAGCTTTCTTT
TRBV7-2	TRBD2	TRBJ2-1	.	CASSLFVAGGGAYNEQFF	TGTGCCAGCAGCTTATTTGTTGCGGGAGGTGGTGCTTACAATGAGCAGTTCTTC
TRBV12-3/TRBV12-4	.	TRBJ1-3	.	CASMDGSSGNTIYF	TGTGCCAGTATGGACGGCAGCTCTGGAAACACCATATATTTT
TRBV6-5	.	TRBJ2-7	.	CASSFLDRISYEQYF	TGTGCCAGCAGTTTCCTAGACAGGATCTCCTACGAGCAGTACTTC
TRBV7-9	.	TRBJ1-2	once	CASSLSFDSPNYGYTF	TGTGCCAGCAGCTTAAGTTTCGACAGTCCTAACTATGGCTACACCTTC
TRBV4-2	.	TRBJ2-7	few	CASSPRQEIYEQYF	TGTGCCAGCAGCCCCAGACAAGAAATTTACGAGCAGTACTTC
TRBV28	.	TRBJ2-2	.	CASSLGLRNTGELFF	TGTGCCAGCAGCTTGGGACTGAGAAACACCGGGGAGCTGTTTTTT
TRBV4-1	.	TRBJ2-1	.	CASSPVLVGSSYNEQFF	TGCGCCAGCAGCCCCGTGCTAGTGGGAAGCTCCTACAATGAGCAGTTCTTC
TRBV7-2	.	TRBJ2-1	.	CASSLNRNNEQFF	TGTGCCAGCAGCTTAAACAGAAACAATGAGCAGTTCTTC
TRBV29-1	TRBD1	TRBJ2-7	.	CSVIVGQSSYEQYF	TGCAGCGTTATTGTGGGACAGAGCTCCTACGAGCAGTACTTC
TRBV10-3	TRBD1	TRBJ1-2	.	CAISPGQGADGYTF	TGTGCCATCAGTCCGGGACAGGGGGCTGATGGCTACACCTTC
TRBV12-3/TRBV12-4	.	TRBJ2-7	.	CASSLQESYEQYF	TGTGCCAGCAGCCTACAGGAGTCCTACGAGCAGTACTTC
TRBV6-6	.	TRBJ2-6	once	CASSPRLQSGANVLTF	TGTGCCAGCAGCCCGAGACTCCAATCTGGGGCCAACGTCCTGACTTTC
TRBV4-3	TRBD1	TRBJ2-2	once	CASSRDRVLTGELFF	TGCGCCAGCAGCCGAGACAGGGTCCTTACCGGGGAGCTGTTTTTT
TRBV7-6	.	TRBJ2-7	.	CASSLLALSSYEQYF	TGTGCCAGCAGCCTCCTAGCTTTGAGCTCCTACGAGCAGTACTTC
TRBV20-1	TRBD2	TRBJ2-7	.	CSARDTLDYVAGYSYEQYF	TGCAGTGCTAGAGACACCCTCGATTATGTAGCGGGGTACTCCTACGAGCAGTACTTC
TRBV7-2	.	TRBJ2-4	.	CASSLLHIKGGNIQYF	TGTGCCAGCAGCTTATTACATATCAAGGGGGGGAACATTCAGTACTTC
TRBV7-3	TRBD1	TRBJ1-2	.	CASSPGQGNYGYTF	TGTGCCAGCAGCCCTGGACAGGGCAACTATGGCTACACCTTC
TRBV7-9	.	TRBJ1-5	.	CASSLAAGAPQHF	TGTGCCAGCAGCTTAGCGGCCGGCGCGCCCCAGCATTTT
TRBV2	.	TRBJ2-3	.	CASSLGGLTDTQYF	TGTGCCAGCAGTCTTGGCGGTCTCACAGATACGCAGTATTTT
TRBV6-2/TRBV6-3	TRBD2	TRBJ2-3	.	CASRSPGTSLPDTQYF	TGTGCCAGCAGATCGCCCGGGACTAGCCTACCAGATACGCAGTATTTT
TRBV20-1	TRBD2	TRBJ2-1	.	CSATVGLAGAHEQFF	TGCAGTGCCACGGTGGGACTAGCGGGAGCGCATGAGCAGTTCTTC
TRBV7-2	TRBD1	TRBJ2-3	.	CASSYRDRGTDTQYF	TGTGCCAGCAGCTACCGGGACAGGGGCACAGATACGCAGTATTTT
TRBV29-1	.	TRBJ2-2	.	CSVVRLSANTGELFF	TGCAGCGTTGTCCGACTTTCCGCGAACACCGGGGAGCTGTTTTTT
TRBV7-2	TRBD2	TRBJ2-3	once	CASSLGGLAGPLMTQYF	TGTGCCAGCAGCTTAGGAGGACTAGCGGGGCCCTTAATGACGCAGTATTTT
TRBV7-2	.	TRBJ2-7	.	CASSLNPRAVSYEQYF	TGTGCCAGCAGCTTAAATCCACGGGCGGTGTCCTACGAGCAGTACTTC
TRBV19	.	TRBJ2-1	.	CATKPVYGGSSYNEQFF	TGTGCCACCAAACCCGTCTACGGGGGTAGCTCCTACAATGAGCAGTTCTTC
TRBV3-1	.	TRBJ2-7	.	CASSQDGASYEQYF	TGTGCCAGCAGCCAAGATGGGGCCTCCTACGAGCAGTACTTC
TRBV6-2/TRBV6-3	.	TRBJ2-2	.	CASSFRRAGTGELFF	TGTGCCAGCAGCTTCCGGCGGGCCGGGACCGGGGAGCTGTTTTTT
TRBV5-1	.	TRBJ1-5	.	CASSLDGGSGPQHF	TGCGCCAGCAGTTTGGACGGGGGAAGTGGGCCCCAGCATTTT
TRBV29-1	.	TRBJ1-1	.	CSVDGLRGAFF	TGCAGCGTTGATGGGTTAAGGGGAGCTTTCTTT
TRBV27	.	TRBJ1-1	.	CASRPNNRNTEAFF	TGTGCCAGCAGGCCCAATAATCGGAACACTGAAGCTTTCTTT
TRBV6-1	TRBD1	TRBJ1-3	.	CASGAQGVSIGNTIYF	TGTGCCAGCGGCGCCCAGGGGGTTTCAATTGGAAACACCATATATTTT
TRBV4-3	TRBD2	TRBJ2-7	.	CASSQSLAGGSYEQYF	TGCGCCAGCAGCCAATCCCTAGCGGGAGGCTCCTACGAGCAGTACTTC
TRBV7-2	TRBD2	TRBJ2-7	.	CASSILAAPGVEQYF	TGTGCCAGCAGTATACTAGCGGCTCCCGGGGTAGAGCAGTACTTC
TRBV7-2	.	TRBJ1-6	few	CASSLEGNSPLHF	TGTGCCAGCAGCTTAGAGGGTAATTCACCCCTCCACTTT
TRBV5-4	.	TRBJ2-7	.	CASSLAVAGLNEQYF	TGTGCCAGCAGCTTGGCCGTTGCAGGGTTGAACGAGCAGTACTTC
TRBV6-1	.	TRBJ2-7	.	CASSETDGRYEQYF	TGTGCCAGCAGTGAAACCGACGGGCGCTACGAGCAGTACTTC
TRBV9	.	TRBJ1-6	.	CASSGEERIIRSPLHF	TGTGCCAGCAGCGGGGAGGAGAGGATTATCCGATCACCCCTCCACTTT
TRBV7-9	.	TRBJ2-7	once	CASSQTGYTYEQYF	TGTGCCAGCAGCCAGACAGGCTATACCTACGAGCAGTACTTC
TRBV29-1	.	TRBJ1-2	.	CSVGSRANYGYTF	TGCAGCGTTGGATCGCGGGCTAACTATGGCTACACCTTC
TRBV3-1	.	TRBJ2-3	.	CASSQDRHTDTQYF	TGTGCCAGCAGCCAAGATCGCCACACAGATACGCAGTATTTT